This T cell receptor (beta chain) was observed in a study of shared clonotypes between healthy human individuals. Overall study results and limits: Incomplete sequencing of sorted subsets was indicated by rarefaction despite large depth.

The table came from immunoSEQ multiplex PCR; TCRdb's copy has only in-frame clones and leaves some out. Seen here are about 2,500,000 clones, around 90% observed once, and the top ten hold over 0.12%. A word on this clone: Its cognate antigen is unknown.

Sequencing was done on a sample of naive CD4+ T cells sorted from blood. As for subset: CD45RA+ positively selected. This receptor was identified in a man in his late teens or twenties in good health.

In nucleotides, the CDR3 is TGTGCCAGCAGCGCCCACGAGGGAAATCAGCCCCAGCATTTT. Amino acid sequence: CASSAHEGNQPQHF. The chain is built from TRBV6-5 and TRBJ1-5; D remains ambiguous. CDR1 is MNHEY, CDR2 SVGAGI, per germline. The ends were cut back, 6 bases at V and 4 bases at J, with 13 bases in the middle. The CDR3 is 14 amino acids.